The T cell receptor (beta chain) under discussion was sequenced for a study of T cell responses to AZD1222 COVID-19 vaccine. Study-level findings and limits: Clonal diversity was possibly underestimated, and the donors were mostly white British, with more females. Repertoire samples came only from after the peak T cell response.

Data came from immunoSEQ multiplex PCR; TCRdb stores just in-frame clones and leaves some out. The table includes about 110,000 clones, roughly 91% detected once. Germline V lookup: CDR1 MNHEY, CDR2 SVGEGT. Trimming cost V 5 bases and J 0 bases, with 14 bases left between them. The CDR3 extends over 16 amino acids. Analysis merged second doses at about 4 or about 12 weeks. As for this clone: Its antigen is not known.

The rearrangement joins TRBV6-2 or TRBV6-3 to TRBJ2-1; D is ambiguous. Specimen: peripheral blood, collected 28 days after the second AZD1222 dose. The sequence was obtained from an adult who received the AZD1222 COVID-19 vaccine. The CDR3 region is CASSRGPSRSYNEQFF. The CDR3 nucleotides are TGTGCCAGCAGTCGCGGACCCAGCCGCTCCTACAATGAGCAGTTCTTC.